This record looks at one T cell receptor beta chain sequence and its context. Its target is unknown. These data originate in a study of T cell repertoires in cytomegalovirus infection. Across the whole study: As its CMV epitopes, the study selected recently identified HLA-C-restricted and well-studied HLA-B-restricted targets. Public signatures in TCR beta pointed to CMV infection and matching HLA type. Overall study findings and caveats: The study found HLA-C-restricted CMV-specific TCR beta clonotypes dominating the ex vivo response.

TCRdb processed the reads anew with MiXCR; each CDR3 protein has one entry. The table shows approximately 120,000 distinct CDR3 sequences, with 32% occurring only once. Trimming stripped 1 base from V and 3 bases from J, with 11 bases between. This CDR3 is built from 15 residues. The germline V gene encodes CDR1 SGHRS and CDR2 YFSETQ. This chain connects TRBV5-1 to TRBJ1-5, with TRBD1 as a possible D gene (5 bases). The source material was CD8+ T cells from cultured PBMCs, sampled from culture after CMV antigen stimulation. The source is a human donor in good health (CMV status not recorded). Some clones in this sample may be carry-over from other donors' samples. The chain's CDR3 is CASSLNGGYNQPQHF. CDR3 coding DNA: TGCGCCAGCAGCTTGAATGGGGGGTACAATCAGCCCCAGCATTTT.